This TCR beta chain came from a study of beta chain features in type 1 diabetes. Averaging approximately 120 mL, one heparinised blood draw was given by each donor. Investigators reverse transcribed all isolated RNA, so they sequenced expressed TCRB transcripts. Here immunoSEQ multiplex PCR was the method, and the copy in TCRdb shows in-frame clones only, minus some. The data show about 660,000 clones, around 15% seen once. This clone showed up just a few times. What it recognizes is unknown. Study-wide findings and caveats: VDJ junctions sequenced from type 1 diabetes patients showed fewer insertions and more deletions. TCRB CDR3s were moderately but significantly shorter in Type 1 diabetes patients in all four CD4+ subsets.

This clonotype was sampled from a young man with type 1 diabetes. The sample taken for sequencing was naive CD4+ T cells from blood.

The CDR3 DNA is TGTGCCAGCAGTTTATCGGCGGCAGGCGGCTCCTACGAGCAGTACTTC. This codes for CASSLSAAGGSYEQYF. The genes are TRBV28 and TRBJ2-7; D not resolved. The V gene's germline CDR1 is MDHEN and CDR2 SYDVKM. The CDR3 length is 16 residues. V was trimmed by 1 base and J by 0 bases, leaving 13 bases between them.